This T cell receptor (beta chain) was recovered during a study of blood T cell repertoires in COVID-19. Study as a whole: Sites in the United States, Italy and Spain provided acute and convalescent COVID-19 samples. The cDNA or gDNA used as material had been derived from T cells, B-cell-depleted T cells, or PBMCs.

Per germline, CDR1 SGHRS and CDR2 YFSETQ. The CDR3 covers 15 residues. V gave up 0 bases and J gave up 4 bases, with 8 bases separating them. Authors' methods: Estimation of nucleated cell counts relied on the amplification of reference gene primers. Here immunoSEQ multiplex PCR was the method, and the copy in TCRdb shows in-frame clones only, minus some. V, J and clone size are taken as reported in that table, and D and trimming were inferred from the DNA itself. The sample has about 120,000 clones, more than 75% seen once; the top ten hold about 3.5%. The receptor's source is a man aged 50-59 years with active COVID-19. Sequenced input: peripheral blood. The chain couples TRBV5-1 to TRBJ2-6; tentatively, D is TRBD2 (6 bases). The chain's CDR3 is CASSLDGGGANVLTF. DNA of the CDR3: TGCGCCAGCAGCTTGGACGGGGGAGGGGCCAACGTCCTGACTTTC.